The next 31 T cell receptor beta chains were all read from a single sample in a study of blood T cell repertoires in COVID-19. Profiled with immunoSEQ multiplex PCR; TCRdb holds only in-frame clones, not every one. The sample lists around 160,000 clones, almost 90% occurring once. Sequenced material: peripheral blood. These receptors were taken from a human donor in a cohort sampled during active COVID-19.

The genes are TRBV27 and TRBJ1-1, with a tentative D call TRBD1 (5 bases). This CDR3 has 17 amino acids. Germline CDR1 and CDR2: MNHEY and SMNVEV (reference sequence). Deletions cut 5 bases from V and 0 bases from J, with 19 bases between. CDR3 region: CASSPRGRGRMNTEAFF. The CDR3 coding sequence is TGTGCCAGCAGTCCCCGGGGCCGGGGGAGGATGAACACTGAAGCTTTCTTT.

The CDR3 protein is CASSQDVGHSGNTIYF. The CDR3 nucleotides are TGCGCCAGCAGCCAAGATGTTGGGCACTCTGGAAACACCATATATTTT. The chain combines TRBV4-3 with TRBJ1-3; D remains unclear. The V gene's germline CDR1 is LGHNA and CDR2 YSLEER. Trimming stripped 0 bases from V and 0 bases from J, with 9 bases between. The CDR3 extends over 16 amino acids.

The V call is TRBV18, the J call TRBJ2-1; 8 positions agree with TRBD2. The germline V gene has CDR1 KGHSH and CDR2 LQKENI. V was pared by 6 bases and J by 9 bases, with 19 bases of the junction left unmatched. The CDR3 runs to 17 residues. The CDR3 DNA reads as TGTGCCAGCTCCCGTGGTGGACTAGCCCCCCGCGGTGGTGAGCAGTTCTTC. Encoded protein: CASSRGGLAPRGGEQFF.

The J gene is TRBJ2-7, the V gene TRBV19; 7 nucleotides line up with TRBD1. V was pared by 10 bases and J by 0 bases, with 6 bases of the junction left unmatched. Germline lookup yields CDR1 LNHDA and CDR2 SQIVND (reference sequence). The CDR3 loop spans 13 amino acids. The CDR3, as DNA: TGTGCCACTAAGGGACAGAGCTCCTACGAGCAGTACTTC. Translation: CATKGQSSYEQYF.

J is TRBJ1-2 and V is TRBV27; D uncertain. Trimming took off 0 bases at V and 4 bases at J, with 9 bases between the two ends. The CDR3 sequence is 14 residues long. CDR1 is MNHEY, CDR2 SMNVEV, per germline (reference sequence). This CDR3 reads CASSLSNNLYGYTF. CDR3 nucleotide sequence: TGTGCCAGCAGTTTATCGAACAACCTCTATGGCTACACCTTC.

This sequence joins TRBV5-6 and TRBJ2-7; 7 bases map to TRBD1. The CDR3 is made up of 14 amino acids. The ends lost 0 bases at V and 4 bases at J; junction bases unmatched: 4. CDR1 and CDR2 from the germline V gene are SGHDT and YYEEEE. This CDR3 reads CASSLEGTAYEQYF. The CDR3 nucleotides are TGTGCCAGCAGCTTGGAGGGGACAGCATACGAGCAGTACTTC.

The chain links TRBV5-5 to TRBJ2-3, with TRBD1 identical over 7 bases. V lost 5 bases, J lost 2 bases, and 8 bases stayed unmatched. Germline loops: CDR1 SGHKS, CDR2 YYEKEE (reference sequence). The length of the CDR3 is 15 residues. DNA for the CDR3: TGTGCCAGCAGGACAGGGTTGAGGAACACAGATACGCAGTATTTT. Translated, it gives CASRTGLRNTDTQYF.

The chain recombines TRBV11-3 with TRBJ2-1, with TRBD2 identical over 8 bases. CDR1 SGHNT and CDR2 YENEEA come from the germline V gene. V trimming: 1 base; J trimming: 3 bases; junction bases outside the gene matches: 5. The CDR3 runs to 16 residues. The CDR3 region has the DNA TGTGCCAGCAGCTTAGGAGCCCTAGCGGGCTACAATGAGCAGTTCTTC. It specifies CASSLGALAGYNEQFF.

V and J are TRBV6-5 and TRBJ2-7; D perhaps matches TRBD2 (7 bases). Trimming stripped 5 bases from V and 0 bases from J, with 11 bases between. The CDR3 loop spans 14 amino acids. In germline, CDR1 is MNHEY, CDR2 SVGAGI. CDR3 sequence reads: CASSTGRGSYEQYF. The CDR3 DNA follows: TGTGCCAGCAGTACAGGGAGGGGCTCCTACGAGCAGTACTTC.

This clone was counted a few times. CDR3: CASSDDSSGANVLTF. The CDR3 DNA is TGTGCCAGCAGTGACGACAGCTCTGGGGCCAACGTCCTGACTTTC. V is TRBV6-4 and J is TRBJ2-6; TRBD1 might be the D (5 bases). This CDR3 comprises 15 residues. From germline, CDR1 is MRHNA and CDR2 SNTAGT. With 2 bases removed from V and 0 bases from J, the gap between germline ends came to 5 bases.

This clone was recorded once. The chain couples TRBV15 to TRBJ1-2; D is perhaps TRBD1 (5 bases). CDR3 length: 17 residues. CDR1 and CDR2 (germline): LNHNV, YYDKDF (reference sequence). The V end lost 0 bases, the J end lost 2 bases, and 16 bases lay between the germline ends. In nucleotides, the CDR3 is TGTGCCACCAGCAGAGATCTTGGGGGGAGTGTGAACTATGGCTACACCTTC. The encoded protein is CATSRDLGGSVNYGYTF.

The chain joins TRBV7-9 to TRBJ1-4; TRBD1 matches 9 bases. With V trimmed by 5 bases and J by 7 bases, 8 bases remained unmatched. Germline CDR1 and CDR2: SEHNR and FQNEAQ (reference sequence). The CDR3 has 15 amino acids. The CDR3 bases are TGTGCCAGCAGCCAGGGACAGGGTATCAGTGAAAAACTGTTTTTT. Translation: CASSQGQGISEKLFF.

CDR3 DNA: TGCGCCAGCTCTAGCGCAACTAGTAGAGAGACCCAGTACTTC. It is translated as CASSSATSRETQYF. The rearrangement links TRBV5-1 to TRBJ2-5; the D gene is possibly TRBD2 (6 bases). CDR3 length equals 14 residues. Per the germline V gene, CDR1 is SGHRS and CDR2 is YFSETQ. V gave up 7 bases and J gave up 4 bases, with 17 bases separating them.

The chain employs TRBV19 and TRBJ1-5; TRBD1 matches at 8 bases. The CDR3 loop spans 14 amino acids. The J segment lost 5 bases and the V segment lost 5 bases, leaving 5 bases of the junction unmatched. Germline V gene data show CDR1 as LNHDA and CDR2 as SQIVND (reference sequence). The CDR3 nucleotides read TGTGCCAGTAGTGCCACAGGGGGAGATCAGCCCCAGCATTTT. This translates into CASSATGGDQPQHF.

This clone was seen a few times. This rearrangement joins TRBV30 to TRBJ2-7; D might be TRBD1 (5 bases). The CDR3 spans 12 residues. From germline, CDR1 is GTSNPN and CDR2 SVGIG (reference sequence). Trimming left V 7 bases short and J 4 bases short, with 14 bases between. For the CDR3, the DNA is TGTGCCTTACTCCCAGGGTTATACGAGCAGTACTTC. Translating it yields CALLPGLYEQYF.

The chain couples TRBV4-2 to TRBJ2-3, with 13 positions matching TRBD2. The CDR3 spans 19 residues. V was pared by 1 base and J by 1 base, with 8 bases of the junction left unmatched. Looked up from germline, CDR1 is LGHNA and CDR2 is YNFKEQ. DNA of the CDR3: TGTGCCAGCAGCCAAGGCTCCCGACTAGCGGGAGGCGGCACAGATACGCAGTATTTT. Amino acid sequence: CASSQGSRLAGGGTDTQYF.

The genes are TRBV6-2 or TRBV6-3 and TRBJ1-4; 7 nucleotides agree with TRBD1. This CDR3 is built from 14 residues. From germline, CDR1 is MNHEY and CDR2 SVGEGT. Trimming at V came to 6 bases and at J to 8 bases, leaving 9 bases not matched to a gene. The CDR3, as DNA: TGTGCCAGCAGCGTACAGGGGATTCGGGAAAAACTGTTTTTT. Translation: CASSVQGIREKLFF.

This chain connects TRBV7-2 to TRBJ2-3; a weak D match, TRBD1 (5 bases). The germline V gene encodes CDR1 SGHTA and CDR2 FQGNSA. V lost 2 bases to trimming and J lost 2 bases, with 11 bases between them. The length of the CDR3 is 15 residues. For the CDR3, the DNA is TGTGCCAGCAGCTTATCACAGGCCTTCACAGATACGCAGTATTTT. This codes for CASSLSQAFTDTQYF.

This chain links TRBV27 with TRBJ1-2; tentatively, D is TRBD1 (5 bases). The CDR3 consists of 13 residues. V was clipped by 6 bases and J by 2 bases, with 10 bases between them. Germline lookup yields CDR1 MNHEY and CDR2 SMNVEV (reference sequence). CDR3 sequence reads: CASRLGANYGYTF. The CDR3 DNA follows: TGTGCCAGCAGGCTTGGGGCCAACTATGGCTACACCTTC.

The V gene is TRBV18, the J gene TRBJ2-3; TRBD2 matches 9 bases. The CDR3 sequence is 18 residues long. Germline CDR1 is KGHSH and CDR2 is LQKENI. V was pared by 6 bases and J by 0 bases, with 13 bases of the junction left unmatched. This chain's CDR3 is CASSPVNSGGYSTDTQYF. The CDR3 DNA is TGTGCCAGCTCCCCCGTTAATAGCGGGGGCTATAGCACAGATACGCAGTATTTT.

The J gene is TRBJ2-2, the V gene TRBV6-5; the D gene is possibly TRBD1 (6 bases). V was clipped by 2 bases and J by 4 bases, with 14 bases between them. Germline V lookup: CDR1 MNHEY, CDR2 SVGAGI. The CDR3 extends over 16 amino acids. The chain's CDR3 is CASSYAARGRTGELFF. The CDR3 nucleotides are TGTGCCAGCAGTTACGCGGCCAGGGGCCGCACCGGGGAGCTGTTTTTT.

The chain is built from TRBV7-2 and TRBJ2-1; no firm D call. V was pared by 3 bases and J by 4 bases, with 10 bases between. Looked up from germline, CDR1 is SGHTA and CDR2 is FQGNSA. The CDR3 is 14 amino acids. The CDR3: CASSFSFPYNEQFF. DNA for the CDR3: TGTGCCAGCAGCTTTAGCTTCCCATACAATGAGCAGTTCTTC.

This rearrangement joins TRBV7-2 to TRBJ2-5; D perhaps matches TRBD1 (6 bases). V was shortened by 1 base and J by 2 bases, with 14 bases between the two germline ends. This CDR3 is 16 amino acids long. Looked up from germline, CDR1 is SGHTA and CDR2 is FQGNSA. The CDR3 loop reads CASSLGWGLTQETQYF. CDR3 bases: TGTGCCAGCAGCTTAGGTTGGGGGCTTACTCAAGAGACCCAGTACTTC.

The chain employs TRBV10-3 and TRBJ2-3; D perhaps matches TRBD2 (6 bases). The V gene lost 6 bases and the J gene lost 0 bases, with 10 bases spanning the gap. CDR1 and CDR2 from the germline V gene are ENHRY and SYGVKD. The CDR3 is made up of 14 amino acids. CDR3 sequence reads: CAISLGTSTDTQYF. CDR3 nucleotide sequence: TGTGCCATCAGCCTGGGGACTAGCACAGATACGCAGTATTTT.

The chain has TRBV27 and TRBJ1-5; D gene unclear. Germline V gene sequence: CDR1 MNHEY, CDR2 SMNVEV (reference sequence). Trimming left V 5 bases short and J 0 bases short, with 5 bases between. This CDR3 is 13 amino acids long. The CDR3 nucleotides read TGTGCCAGCAGTCACTCTAGCAATCAGCCCCAGCATTTT. It codes for CASSHSSNQPQHF.

This clone was counted a single time. The chain couples TRBV10-3 to TRBJ2-7, with D uncertain. The CDR3 consists of 13 residues. The V end lost 3 bases, the J end lost 2 bases, and 8 bases lay between the germline ends. Germline CDR1 reads ENHRY; CDR2 reads SYGVKD. CDR3: CAISDGPPYEQYF. Here the CDR3 DNA reads TGTGCCATCAGTGATGGGCCACCCTACGAGCAGTACTTC.

The chain joins TRBV11-2 to TRBJ2-1, with D tentatively TRBD2 (5 bases). CDR3 length: 14 amino acids. Germline V gene data show CDR1 as SGHAT and CDR2 as FQNNGV. Trimming stripped 5 bases from V and 5 bases from J, with 13 bases between. The CDR3 bases are TGTGCCAGCAGCCCGCAGAGAGGGAACAATGAGCAGTTCTTC. Encoded protein: CASSPQRGNNEQFF.

The rearrangement uses TRBV5-1 and TRBJ1-2, with 7 bases fitting TRBD1. CDR1 SGHRS and CDR2 YFSETQ come from the germline V gene. Unmatched junction bases numbered 9, after V lost 2 bases and J lost 2 bases. This CDR3 region has 16 residues. The CDR3 here is CASSLSPSTGNYGYTF. Written as DNA, the CDR3 is TGCGCCAGCAGCTTATCCCCCTCGACAGGGAACTATGGCTACACCTTC.

DNA of the CDR3: TGTGCCAGCAGTGAAGAGGGGACTAGCGGGATTAGCTCCTACAATGAGCAGTTCTTC. Translating gives CASSEEGTSGISSYNEQFF. The chain links TRBV6-1 to TRBJ2-1, with 13 bases matching TRBD2. With 1 base clipped from V and 0 bases from J, the junction kept 6 bases outside the gene matches. Germline CDR1 and CDR2: MNHNS and SASEGT. The CDR3 consists of 19 residues.

The chain links TRBV28 to TRBJ2-7, with 12 bases fitting TRBD2. This CDR3 has 18 amino acids. After removal of 5 bases from V and 2 bases from J, the junction contained 13 bases not matched to a gene. CDR1 is MDHEN, CDR2 SYDVKM, per germline. The CDR3 DNA follows: TGTGCCAGCAGTACCCCCACACCGACTAGCGGGAGTCCCTACGAGCAGTACTTC. It translates to CASSTPTPTSGSPYEQYF.

This chain connects TRBV19 to TRBJ2-5, with TRBD2 identical over 8 bases. The V gene's germline CDR1 is LNHDA and CDR2 SQIVND (reference sequence). The CDR3 sequence is 16 residues long. Trimming removed 5 bases from V and 2 bases from J; junction bases left unmatched: 10. CDR3 sequence: CASSPRVAGGQETQYF. CDR3 sequence (DNA): TGTGCCAGTAGTCCCCGGGTCGCGGGAGGACAAGAGACCCAGTACTTC.